This T cell receptor (beta chain) was found in a study of OX40 agonist ivuxolimab in advanced cancers. Study findings and constraints: Dosing at 0.1 to 3.0 mg/kg was accompanied by clonal expansion of CD4+ and CD8+ blood T cells by week 6.

The data were produced by immunoSEQ multiplex PCR, yet TCRdb's version contains in-frame clones alone and is incomplete. This sample has about 52,000 clones, with 86% found just once. As to this clone: What it binds is not known.

The CDR3 runs 17 residues. Germline CDR1 ENHRY, CDR2 SYGVKD. The ends were cut back, 7 bases at V and 4 bases at J, with 22 bases in the middle. This material consisted of CD4+ or CD8+ T cells sorted from blood, taken in a trial of the OX40 agonist ivuxolimab. The gene calls are TRBV10-3 and TRBJ2-2; maybe TRBD1 (8 bases). This clonotype was sampled from an adult with an advanced solid tumor such as melanoma, head and neck, liver or kidney cancer. The chain's CDR3 is CAINLGGLDRGTGELFF. The CDR3 DNA reads TGTGCCATCAACCTAGGAGGACTAGACAGGGGCACCGGGGAGCTGTTTTTT.